The 3 T cell receptor beta chains below all came from one sample that was sequenced in a study of T cell changes during pregnancy in multiple sclerosis. Here immunoSEQ multiplex PCR was the method, and the copy in TCRdb shows in-frame clones only, minus some. The sample gives around 63,000 clones, roughly 91% of which show up once; about 2% is in the top ten. The input for sequencing was peripheral blood, taken in the third trimester of pregnancy. The receptor source for this set is a female donor in good health, enrolled as a control in a pregnancy study.

The chain carries TRBV4-1 and TRBJ1-2; 7 positions match TRBD1. There are 14 residues in the CDR3. Germline V lookup: CDR1 MGHRA, CDR2 YSYEKL. V shed 4 bases, J shed 8 bases, and the junction held 10 bases outside the gene matches. CDR3 residues: CASSPPTGMGGYTF. The CDR3 DNA reads TGCGCCAGCAGCCCCCCGACAGGGATGGGAGGCTACACCTTC.

V gene TRBV6-6 combines with J gene TRBJ2-2, with D unresolved. Trimming stripped 4 bases from V and 3 bases from J, with 6 bases between. Per germline, CDR1 MNHNY and CDR2 SVGAGI (reference sequence). CDR3 length equals 13 residues. The CDR3 region has the DNA TGTGCCAGCAGTTTACAGTACACCGGGGAGCTGTTTTTT. Its protein product is CASSLQYTGELFF.

The CDR3 DNA sequence: TGTGCCACCAGCAGAGAACTAGCGGGAGTAGCAGATACGCAGTATTTT. It specifies CATSRELAGVADTQYF. V is TRBV15 and J is TRBJ2-3, with 11 bases fitting TRBD2. CDR3 length: 16 amino acids. With V trimmed by 0 bases and J by 4 bases, 3 bases remained unmatched. Germline CDR1 LNHNV, CDR2 YYDKDF (reference sequence).